The present TCR beta chain was sequenced within a study of T cell repertoires in cytomegalovirus infection. Study-wide context: From public TCR beta signatures came an indication of both CMV infection and matching HLA type.

General study results and limits: CMV-specific TCR beta clonotypes restricted by HLA-C were the ones dominating the ex vivo response. Based on cumulative public TCR beta family frequency, carriers of CMV plus the relevant HLA were identified.

A single record per CDR3 protein comes from TCRdb applying MiXCR to the reads. The sample has some 220,000 distinct CDR3 sequences; 9% to 15% are singletons. This clonotype was detected many times. Its antigen is currently unknown. The trim removed 2 bases at V and 7 bases at J, leaving 7 bases unmatched. The germline gives CDR1 SGHRS, CDR2 YFSETQ. This CDR3 contains 15 residues. The V call is TRBV5-1, the J call TRBJ2-1; the match to TRBD2 covers 9 bases. This receptor was identified in a human donor in good health (CMV status not recorded). Some clones in this sample may be carry-over from other donors' samples. The material sequenced was PBMCs. The CDR3 DNA sequence: TGCGCCAGCAGCTTCAGCGGGGGGACCGGGAATGAGCAGTTCTTC. Protein sequence: CASSFSGGTGNEQFF.